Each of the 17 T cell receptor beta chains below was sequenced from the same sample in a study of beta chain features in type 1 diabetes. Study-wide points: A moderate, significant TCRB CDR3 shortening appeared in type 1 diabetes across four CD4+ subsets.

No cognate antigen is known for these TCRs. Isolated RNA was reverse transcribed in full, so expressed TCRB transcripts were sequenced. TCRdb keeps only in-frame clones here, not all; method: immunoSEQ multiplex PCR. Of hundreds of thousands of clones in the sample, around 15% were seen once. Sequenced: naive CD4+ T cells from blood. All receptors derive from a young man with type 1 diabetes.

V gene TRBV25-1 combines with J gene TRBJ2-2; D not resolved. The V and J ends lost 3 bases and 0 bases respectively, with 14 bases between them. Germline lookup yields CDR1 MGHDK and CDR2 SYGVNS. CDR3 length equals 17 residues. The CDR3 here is CASSDPILYANTGELFF. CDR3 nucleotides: TGTGCCAGCAGTGACCCCATCCTATACGCGAACACCGGGGAGCTGTTTTTT.

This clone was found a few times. CDR3 in amino acids: CASRAGTGSKETQYF. CDR3 coding DNA: TGTGCCAGCAGAGCAGGGACAGGGAGTAAAGAGACCCAGTACTTC. V usage is TRBV27 and J usage is TRBJ2-5; 9 bases agree with TRBD1. The CDR3 extends over 15 amino acids. The V gene end was trimmed by 6 bases and the J gene end by 3 bases; junction bases not matched to a gene: 8. From germline, CDR1 is MNHEY and CDR2 SMNVEV (reference sequence).

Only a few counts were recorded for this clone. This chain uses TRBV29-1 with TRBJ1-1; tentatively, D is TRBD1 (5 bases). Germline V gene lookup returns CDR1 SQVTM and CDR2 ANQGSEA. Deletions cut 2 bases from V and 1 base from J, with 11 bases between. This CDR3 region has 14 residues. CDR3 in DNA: TGCAGCGTTGAACCCCTCGGGGCGAACACTGAAGCTTTCTTT. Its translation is CSVEPLGANTEAFF.

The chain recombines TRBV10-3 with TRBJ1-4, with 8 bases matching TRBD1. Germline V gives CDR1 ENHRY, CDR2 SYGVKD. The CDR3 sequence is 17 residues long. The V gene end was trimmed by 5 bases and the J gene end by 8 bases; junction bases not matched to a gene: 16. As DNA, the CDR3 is TGTGCCATCAGTTTTGGAGGAAACGGACAGGGAGGGGAAAAACTGTTTTTT. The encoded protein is CAISFGGNGQGGEKLFF.

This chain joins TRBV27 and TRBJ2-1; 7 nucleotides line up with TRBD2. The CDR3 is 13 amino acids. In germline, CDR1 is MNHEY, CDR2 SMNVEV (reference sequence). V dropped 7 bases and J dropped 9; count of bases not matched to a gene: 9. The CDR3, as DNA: TGTGCCAGCAAACCCACGGGAGGTGGTGAGCAGTTCTTC. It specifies CASKPTGGGEQFF.

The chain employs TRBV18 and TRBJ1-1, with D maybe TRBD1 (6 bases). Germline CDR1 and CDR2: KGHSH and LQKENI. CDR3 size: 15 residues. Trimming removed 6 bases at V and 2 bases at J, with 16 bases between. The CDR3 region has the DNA TGTGCCAGCTCTCAGGGCATGGGGACAAACACTGAAGCTTTCTTT. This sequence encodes CASSQGMGTNTEAFF.

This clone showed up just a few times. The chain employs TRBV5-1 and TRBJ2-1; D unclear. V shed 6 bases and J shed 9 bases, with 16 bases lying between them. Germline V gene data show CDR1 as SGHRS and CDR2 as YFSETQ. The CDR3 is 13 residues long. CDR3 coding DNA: TGCGCCAGCACCTTCACCCTACTGGGTGAGCAGTTCTTC. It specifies CASTFTLLGEQFF.

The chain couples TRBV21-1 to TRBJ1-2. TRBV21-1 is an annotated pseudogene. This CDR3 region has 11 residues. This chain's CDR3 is CASSSQARYTF. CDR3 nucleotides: TGTGCCAGCAGCTCCCAAGCGCGCTACACCTTC.

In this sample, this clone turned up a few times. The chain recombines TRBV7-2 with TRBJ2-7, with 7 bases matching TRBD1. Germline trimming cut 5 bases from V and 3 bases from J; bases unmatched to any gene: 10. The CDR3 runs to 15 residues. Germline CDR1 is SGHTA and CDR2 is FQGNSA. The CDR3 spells CASSAHTGTVYEQYF. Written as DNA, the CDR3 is TGTGCCAGCAGCGCACACACCGGGACAGTCTACGAGCAGTACTTC.

CDR3 bases: TGTGCCAGCAGCTTGGCGGACAGGGGGCAAGGAGATACGCAGTATTTT. This gives the protein CASSLADRGQGDTQYF. V gene TRBV11-3 combines with J gene TRBJ2-3, with 11 bases lining up with TRBD1. Trimming cost V 3 bases and J 5 bases; bases outside gene matches: 7. Per the germline V gene, CDR1 is SGHNT and CDR2 is YENEEA. The CDR3 is 16 amino acids.

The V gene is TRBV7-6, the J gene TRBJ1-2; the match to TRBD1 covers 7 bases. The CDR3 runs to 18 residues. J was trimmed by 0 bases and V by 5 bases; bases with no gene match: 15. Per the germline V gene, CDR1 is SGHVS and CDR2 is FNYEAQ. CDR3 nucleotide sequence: TGTGCCAGCAGCCGGAACCGGGACAGCCATCTTGCTAACTATGGCTACACCTTC. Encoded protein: CASSRNRDSHLANYGYTF.

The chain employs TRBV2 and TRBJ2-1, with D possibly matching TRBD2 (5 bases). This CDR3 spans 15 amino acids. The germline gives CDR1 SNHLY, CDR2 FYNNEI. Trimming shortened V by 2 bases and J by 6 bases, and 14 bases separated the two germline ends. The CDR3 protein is CASSEQFLAGNEQFF. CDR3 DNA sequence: TGTGCCAGCAGTGAACAGTTCCTAGCCGGCAATGAGCAGTTCTTC.

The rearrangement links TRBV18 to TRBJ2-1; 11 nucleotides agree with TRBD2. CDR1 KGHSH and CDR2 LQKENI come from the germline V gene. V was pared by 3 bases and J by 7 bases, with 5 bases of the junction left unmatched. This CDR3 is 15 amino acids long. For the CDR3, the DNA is TGTGCCAGCTCACCGACTAGCGGGGCTGGGAATGAGCAGTTCTTC. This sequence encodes CASSPTSGAGNEQFF. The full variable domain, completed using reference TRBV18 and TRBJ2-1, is NAGVMQNPRHLVRRRGQEARLRCSPMKGHSHVYWYRQLPEEGLKFMVYLQKENIIDESGMPKERFSAEFPKEGPSILRIQQVVRGDSAAYFCASSPTSGAGNEQFFGPGTRLTVL.

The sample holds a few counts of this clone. The CDR3 region is CASSPRGDSDGYTF. The CDR3 DNA sequence: TGTGCCAGCTCACCACGAGGAGACAGTGATGGCTACACCTTC. This chain links TRBV18 with TRBJ1-2, with D perhaps TRBD1 (5 bases). This CDR3 has 14 residues. The V gene lost 1 base and the J gene lost 6 bases, with 12 bases spanning the gap. Germline V gene data show CDR1 as KGHSH and CDR2 as LQKENI.

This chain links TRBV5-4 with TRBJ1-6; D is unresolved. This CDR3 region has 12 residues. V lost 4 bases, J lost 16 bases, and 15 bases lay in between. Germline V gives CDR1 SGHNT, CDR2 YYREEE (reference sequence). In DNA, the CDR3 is TGTGCCAGCAGCGAGACGGGGTTCGGTCTCCACTTT. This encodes CASSETGFGLHF.

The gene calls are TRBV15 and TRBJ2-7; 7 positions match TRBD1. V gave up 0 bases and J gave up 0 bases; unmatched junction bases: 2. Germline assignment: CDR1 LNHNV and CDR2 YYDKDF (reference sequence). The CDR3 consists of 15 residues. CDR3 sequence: CATSREQGSSYEQYF. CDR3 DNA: TGTGCCACCAGCAGAGAACAGGGGAGCTCCTACGAGCAGTACTTC.

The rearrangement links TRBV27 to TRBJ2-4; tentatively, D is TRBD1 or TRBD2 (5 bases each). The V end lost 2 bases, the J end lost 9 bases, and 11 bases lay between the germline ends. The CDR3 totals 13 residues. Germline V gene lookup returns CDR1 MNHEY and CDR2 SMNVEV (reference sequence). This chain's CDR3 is CASSLVRESIQYF. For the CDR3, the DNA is TGTGCCAGCAGTTTAGTCAGGGAGAGCATTCAGTACTTC.